The 12 T cell receptor beta chains given below trace back to one sample, sequenced in a study of T cells after yellow fever vaccination (dated by TCRdb to the late 2010s). This specimen's treatment or condition label, interpreted: live attenuated yellow fever vaccine strain. Libraries were prepared through 5' RACE. The listed sequencing device is Illumina NovaSeq 6000. TCRdb took the public reads, trimmed them with fastp at Q25, ran MiXCR for clone calling and kept in-frame beta chains. Rows are combined by CDR3 protein, so each entry shows the most common genes and DNA. For this sample the table gives 100,000 to 150,000 distinct CDR3 sequences, of which around 15% were detected only once. The ten largest clones capture about 40% of the sample. The material sequenced was CD8+ T cells sorted from PBMCs, taken 5 days after the yellow fever booster vaccination. The receptors here all came from a young man who received the YFV17D yellow fever vaccine.

The CDR3 protein is CASSQGSTNTEAFF. The CDR3 region has the DNA TGCGCCAGCAGCCAAGGAAGTACAAACACTGAAGCTTTCTTT. The V gene is TRBV4-3, the J gene TRBJ1-1; D is uncertain. CDR1 is LGHNA and CDR2 is YSLEER in the germline V gene. The germline V and J ends were trimmed by 1 base and 2 bases, with 8 bases remaining between them. The CDR3 runs 14 residues.

This clonotype has ten or more counts. J is TRBJ2-4 and V is TRBV7-9; no clear D gene. Trimming removed 3 bases from V and 1 base from J, with 13 bases in between. The CDR3 is 16 amino acids. Germline loops: CDR1 SEHNR, CDR2 FQNEAQ (reference sequence). The CDR3 here is CASSFEPLGAKNIQYF. DNA of the CDR3: TGTGCCAGCAGCTTCGAACCTTTGGGGGCCAAAAACATTCAGTACTTC.

This clonotype occurred a few times. This chain links TRBV4-1 with TRBJ2-1; D unresolved. The germline V and J ends were trimmed by 5 bases and 4 bases, with 18 bases remaining between them. This CDR3 region has 16 residues. Germline assignment: CDR1 MGHRA and CDR2 YSYEKL. CDR3 region: CASSKVSLDSYNEQFF. The CDR3 DNA reads TGCGCCAGCAGCAAAGTTTCCCTCGACTCTTACAATGAGCAGTTCTTC.

This clonotype turned up a few times. The chain employs TRBV2 and TRBJ2-5; D could derive from TRBD1 or TRBD2 (5 bases each). V dropped 7 bases and J dropped 0 bases, with 12 bases sitting between them. CDR1 and CDR2 (germline): SNHLY, FYNNEI. The CDR3 is 14 residues long. The CDR3 nucleotides read TGTGCCAGCATTGCCTGGGGGAACCAAGAGACCCAGTACTTC. It yields the protein CASIAWGNQETQYF. The variable domain in full, with the rest retrieved from reference TRBV2 and TRBJ2-5, is EPEVTQTPSHQVTQMGQEVILRCVPISNHLYFYWYRQILGQKVEFLVSFYNNEISEKSEIFDDQFSVERPDGSNFTLKIRSTKLEDSAMYFCASIAWGNQETQYFGPGTRLLVL.

The rearrangement joins TRBV7-9 to TRBJ2-5; TRBD2 agrees at 12 bases. Trimming cost V 5 bases and J 4 bases; bases outside gene matches: 8. Germline loops: CDR1 SEHNR, CDR2 FQNEAQ (reference sequence). This CDR3 has 16 amino acids. CDR3 protein: CASSPSTSGGGETQYF. For the CDR3, the DNA is TGTGCCAGCAGCCCCTCGACTAGCGGGGGTGGAGAGACCCAGTACTTC.

CDR3 in amino acids: CASRQPMNTEAFF. The CDR3 region has the DNA TGCGCCAGCAGACAGCCTATGAACACTGAAGCTTTCTTT. The genes are TRBV5-1 and TRBJ1-1; no firm D call. CDR1 is SGHRS and CDR2 is YFSETQ in the germline V gene. V was cut by 5 bases and J by 0 bases, with 8 bases left in between. This CDR3 has 13 amino acids.

The V gene is TRBV11-2, the J gene TRBJ2-3, with D possibly matching TRBD2 (6 bases). This CDR3 is 15 amino acids long. V lost 0 bases and J lost 3, with 10 bases in between. Germline assignment: CDR1 SGHAT and CDR2 FQNNGV. The CDR3 bases are TGTGCCAGCAGCTTAGACGGCCGGGAGACAGATACGCAGTATTTT. Translated: CASSLDGRETDTQYF.

This rearrangement joins TRBV19 to TRBJ2-3, with D possibly matching TRBD1 (7 bases). The V and J ends lost 3 bases and 8 bases respectively, with 18 bases between them. Germline V gives CDR1 LNHDA, CDR2 SQIVND (reference sequence). The length of the CDR3 is 15 residues. Here the CDR3 reads CASSISGGPLGTQYF. DNA of the CDR3: TGTGCCAGTAGTATCTCAGGGGGGCCCCTCGGTACGCAGTATTTT.

In its sample, this clonotype was seen a few times. This CDR3 is CASRPIPGTARYNSPLHF. CDR3 DNA sequence: TGTGCCAGCAGACCGATCCCCGGGACAGCGAGATATAATTCACCCCTCCACTTT. V and J are TRBV27 and TRBJ1-6; 7 nucleotides agree with TRBD1. The CDR3 is 18 residues long. V was clipped by 6 bases and J by 4 bases; unmatched bases: 15. The germline V gene encodes CDR1 MNHEY and CDR2 SMNVEV (reference sequence).

The sample holds a few counts of this clonotype. The chain recombines TRBV7-2 with TRBJ2-1, with 8 bases identical to TRBD1. V lost 5 bases and J lost 6; bases outside the gene matches: 9. The germline gives CDR1 SGHTA, CDR2 FQGNSA. This CDR3 region has 15 residues. This CDR3 reads CASSRAGGAFNEQFF. The CDR3 nucleotides read TGTGCCAGCAGCCGGGCAGGGGGCGCCTTCAATGAGCAGTTCTTC.

The DNA for the CDR3 is TGCGCCAGCAGCCAAGATCCCTGGACAGCTACGAACACCGGGGAGCTGTTTTTT. Its protein product is CASSQDPWTATNTGELFF. The J gene is TRBJ2-2, the V gene TRBV4-3; D perhaps matches TRBD1 (6 bases). The CDR3 is 18 residues long. The germline gives CDR1 LGHNA, CDR2 YSLEER. V was trimmed by 0 bases and J by 0 bases, leaving 14 bases between them.

The chain has TRBV5-5 and TRBJ1-2, with 10 bases matching TRBD1. The germline V gene encodes CDR1 SGHKS and CDR2 YYEKEE (reference sequence). The CDR3 runs to 15 residues. V trimming: 4 bases; J trimming: 4 bases; junction bases outside the gene matches: 7. The CDR3 protein is CASSPGTGVAYGYTF. CDR3 bases: TGTGCCAGCAGCCCAGGGACAGGGGTCGCCTATGGCTACACCTTC.